This paragraph covers one TCR beta chain sequence. The sample originates from a study of blood T cell repertoires in COVID-19. Study details: Sites in the United States, Italy and Spain provided acute and convalescent COVID-19 samples.

In the source study's methods: The authors estimated nucleated cell counts from reference gene primer amplification. The method was immunoSEQ multiplex PCR; TCRdb's version includes in-frame clones alone and lacks a portion of them. Clone size and V and J calls were adopted from that table, with D and trimming inferred from the DNA. The sample has about 150,000 clones; around 87% are singletons. This CDR3 spans 15 amino acids. Germline V gene lookup returns CDR1 MDHEN and CDR2 SYDVKM. Trimming removed 3 bases from V and 7 bases from J; junction bases left unmatched: 8. The clonotype originates from a man at least 80 years old with acute or convalescent COVID-19. The chain links TRBV28 to TRBJ1-3; 8 bases are a match to TRBD1. The sequenced material came from peripheral blood. CDR3 in DNA: TGTGCCAGCAGTTTTGGATACACAGGGGGGAACACCATATATTTT. Its translation is CASSFGYTGGNTIYF.